The 20 T cell receptor beta chains in this list originate from one sample, sequenced in a study of blood T cell repertoires in COVID-19. Assay used: immunoSEQ multiplex PCR; TCRdb lists only in-frame clones, some missing. Of 400,000 to 500,000 clones listed, roughly 88% are singletons. Sequencing was done on a sample of PBMCs or T cells enriched from blood (not recorded which). These receptors all come from a woman aged 18 to 35 who had been exposed to COVID-19.

The table lists this clone with a count of one. The chain joins TRBV4-2 to TRBJ2-6, with D tentatively TRBD2 (6 bases). The CDR3 covers 17 residues. CDR1 and CDR2 (germline): LGHNA, YNFKEQ. The germline V and J ends were trimmed by 0 bases and 2 bases, with 11 bases remaining between them. The CDR3: CASSQEEGLPGANVLTF. CDR3 in DNA: TGTGCCAGCAGCCAAGAGGAGGGGCTCCCTGGGGCCAACGTCCTGACTTTC.

This clone was seen only a few times. This chain uses TRBV6-1 with TRBJ2-2; TRBD2 matches at 11 bases. Trimming cost V 2 bases and J 3 bases; bases outside gene matches: 8. The CDR3 sequence is 18 residues long. The germline gives CDR1 MNHNS, CDR2 SASEGT. CDR3 amino acids: CASSESSSGRAHTGELFF. In nucleotides, the CDR3 is TGTGCCAGCAGTGAATCGAGTAGCGGGAGGGCCCACACCGGGGAGCTGTTTTTT.

V gene TRBV12-3 or TRBV12-4 combines with J gene TRBJ2-7, with 10 bases that match TRBD1. The CDR3 has 13 amino acids. With 7 bases clipped from V and 4 bases from J, the junction kept 4 bases outside the gene matches. CDR3 bases: TGTGCCAGCAAGACGGGACAGGGGTACGAGCAGTACTTC. Its protein product is CASKTGQGYEQYF.

The table lists this clone with a count of one. The chain recombines TRBV7-9 with TRBJ2-5; 13 bases are shared with TRBD2. The germline gives CDR1 SEHNR, CDR2 FQNEAQ (reference sequence). V shed 1 base and J 5 bases; nucleotides not matched to a gene: 4. The CDR3 contains 16 residues. CDR3 DNA: TGTGCCAGCAGCTTAGGTGGACTAGCGGGAGTTGAGACCCAGTACTTC. Translating it yields CASSLGGLAGVETQYF.

V gene TRBV19 combines with J gene TRBJ2-7, with 10 bases aligning to TRBD1. With V trimmed by 3 bases and J by 3 bases, 2 bases remained unmatched. Germline V gene lookup returns CDR1 LNHDA and CDR2 SQIVND (reference sequence). The CDR3 sequence is 14 residues long. The CDR3 reads CASSIGQGDYEQYF. The CDR3 DNA follows: TGTGCCAGTAGTATCGGACAGGGGGACTACGAGCAGTACTTC. Looking up the rest from reference TRBV19 and TRBJ2-7 gives the full variable domain: DGGITQSPKYLFRKEGQNVTLSCEQNLNHDAMYWYRQDPGQGLRLIYYSQIVNDFQKGDIAEGYSVSREKKESFPLTVTSAQKNPTAFYLCASSIGQGDYEQYFGPGTRLTVT.

The chain has TRBV2 and TRBJ2-5; TRBD2 agrees at 14 bases. V dropped 6 bases and J dropped 2; count of bases not matched to a gene: 8. Looked up from germline, CDR1 is SNHLY and CDR2 is FYNNEI. This CDR3 is built from 17 residues. The CDR3 protein is CASRWTSGGSRQETQYF. The DNA for the CDR3 is TGTGCCAGCAGGTGGACTAGCGGGGGGTCTAGGCAAGAGACCCAGTACTTC.

This clone has only one observation. V and J are TRBV19 and TRBJ2-1; the match to TRBD2 covers 11 bases. The germline V gene has CDR1 LNHDA and CDR2 SQIVND (reference sequence). Trimming removed 6 bases from V and 2 bases from J; junction bases left unmatched: 6. The CDR3 is made up of 16 amino acids. The CDR3, as DNA: TGTGCCAGTAGGGCGGGACTAGCGGCCCCCTACAATGAGCAGTTCTTC. Amino acids: CASRAGLAAPYNEQFF.

As DNA, the CDR3 is TGTGCCAGCAGTCTCGGACAGGAGAGCTACGAGCAGTACTTC. As protein: CASSLGQESYEQYF. This chain connects TRBV28 to TRBJ2-7; 7 bases are a match to TRBD1. Germline assignment: CDR1 MDHEN and CDR2 SYDVKM. V lost 5 bases to trimming and J lost 3 bases; unmatched junction nucleotides: 7. The CDR3 is made up of 14 amino acids. Together with reference TRBV28 and TRBJ2-7, the CDR3 gives the full variable domain: DVKVTQSSRYLVKRTGEKVFLECVQDMDHENMFWYRQDPGLGLRLIYFSYDVKMKEKGDIPEGYSVSREKKERFSLILESASTNQTSMYLCASSLGQESYEQYFGPGTRLTVT.

The chain has TRBV2 and TRBJ1-2; D remains ambiguous. Trimming removed 6 bases from V and 4 bases from J, with 6 bases in between. The germline V gene has CDR1 SNHLY and CDR2 FYNNEI. The CDR3 has 11 residues. The CDR3 region has the DNA TGTGCCAGCAGCTACGGCTATGGCTACACCTTC. Protein: CASSYGYGYTF.

This clone was seen more than once but under ten times. This rearrangement joins TRBV28 to TRBJ1-1, with D unclear. Trimming left V 7 bases short and J 0 bases short, with 15 bases between. Germline V gives CDR1 MDHEN, CDR2 SYDVKM. The CDR3 runs 15 residues. The CDR3 DNA sequence: TGTGCCAGCACCCACCCATTAACAATGAACACTGAAGCTTTCTTT. Its translation: CASTHPLTMNTEAFF.

The V gene is TRBV28, the J gene TRBJ1-5; a weak D match, TRBD1 (5 bases). Trimming shortened V by 3 bases and J by 5 bases, and 11 bases separated the two germline ends. Germline CDR1 is MDHEN and CDR2 is SYDVKM. This CDR3 is 14 amino acids long. The CDR3 DNA follows: TGTGCCAGCAGTTTCTGGGGGGGGGATCAGCCCCAGCATTTT. Translation: CASSFWGGDQPQHF.

The chain is built from TRBV7-9 and TRBJ2-7; 14 bases map to TRBD2. Per the germline V gene, CDR1 is SEHNR and CDR2 is FQNEAQ (reference sequence). With V trimmed by 5 bases and J by 0 bases, 3 bases remained unmatched. The CDR3 consists of 16 residues. In DNA form, the CDR3 reads TGTGCCAGCAGCCAGGGGACTAGCGGGAGCTCCTACGAGCAGTACTTC. This codes for CASSQGTSGSSYEQYF.

V gene TRBV4-1 combines with J gene TRBJ1-5, with TRBD1 matching over 12 bases. Germline V CDR1 and CDR2: MGHRA, YSYEKL. This CDR3 has 16 residues. Trimming took 6 bases from V and 4 from J; bases not matched to a gene: 7. The DNA for the CDR3 is TGCGCCAGCAGACACGGGACAGGGGGCGCGAATCAGCCCCAGCATTTT. Translation: CASRHGTGGANQPQHF.

The CDR3 protein is CASSPGLNYGYTF. The CDR3 region has the DNA TGCGCCAGCTCCCCAGGGCTTAACTATGGCTACACCTTC. The chain joins TRBV4-3 to TRBJ1-2, with D maybe TRBD1 (5 bases). This CDR3 region has 13 residues. The germline gives CDR1 LGHNA, CDR2 YSLEER. Trimming shortened V by 8 bases and J by 1 base, and 11 bases separated the two germline ends.

The chain carries TRBV27 and TRBJ2-1; D gene unclear. The CDR3 is 14 residues long. Germline assignment: CDR1 MNHEY and CDR2 SMNVEV (reference sequence). The V end lost 3 bases, the J end lost 7 bases, and 13 bases lay between the germline ends. CDR3 nucleotides: TGTGCCAGCAGTTTTTCAGGCCCGGAAAATGAGCAGTTCTTC. Protein sequence: CASSFSGPENEQFF.

The rearrangement joins TRBV15 to TRBJ1-3, with D unresolved. Germline V gives CDR1 LNHNV, CDR2 YYDKDF (reference sequence). The CDR3 is 16 amino acids. The germline V and J ends were trimmed by 1 base and 0 bases, with 10 bases remaining between them. The CDR3 sequence: CATSRVVSYSGNTIYF. The CDR3 region has the DNA TGTGCCACCAGCAGAGTAGTCTCCTACTCTGGAAACACCATATATTTT.

The chain employs TRBV18 and TRBJ1-6; no reliable D call. This CDR3 is built from 16 residues. With 2 bases removed from V and 6 bases from J, the gap between germline ends came to 14 bases. Germline V gene sequence: CDR1 KGHSH, CDR2 LQKENI. DNA for the CDR3: TGTGCCAGCTCACCAACGTCAGGAATTGGTAATTCACCCCTCCACTTT. It translates to CASSPTSGIGNSPLHF.

The chain recombines TRBV6-5 with TRBJ1-1; D gene unclear. This CDR3 is built from 13 residues. The germline CDR1 and CDR2 sequences are MNHEY and SVGAGI. V dropped 5 bases and J dropped 9 bases, with 16 bases sitting between them. CDR3 region: CASSTLQQRKAFF. The DNA for the CDR3 is TGTGCCAGCAGTACCTTACAACAGAGAAAAGCTTTCTTT.

The chain carries TRBV27 and TRBJ2-5, with a weak D call TRBD1 (5 bases). Trimming took off 7 bases at V and 3 bases at J, with 12 bases between the two ends. Germline values: CDR1 MNHEY, CDR2 SMNVEV (reference sequence). The CDR3 contains 13 residues. In nucleotides, the CDR3 is TGTGCCAGCATGCAGTCAGGGAAAGAGACCCAGTACTTC. Amino acids: CASMQSGKETQYF.

The chain has TRBV2 and TRBJ2-1; 10 bases match TRBD2. The CDR3 has 14 amino acids. The germline CDR1 and CDR2 sequences are SNHLY and FYNNEI. Germline trimming cut 5 bases from V and 9 bases from J; bases unmatched to any gene: 7. The CDR3 spells CASSPSGSFPEQFF. CDR3 DNA sequence: TGTGCCAGCAGTCCTAGCGGGAGCTTTCCTGAGCAGTTCTTC.